The entry below gives a single T cell receptor beta chain sequence along with its context. The data were obtained in a study of shared clonotypes between healthy human individuals. Repertoires were generated with immunoSEQ multiplex PCR, while TCRdb's copy carries only in-frame clones and drops some. The sample consists of about 490,000 clones, about 85% of them appearing once. There are 18 residues in the CDR3. V lost 0 bases, J lost 3 bases, and 11 bases stayed unmatched. Germline assignment: CDR1 LNHNV and CDR2 YYDKDF (reference sequence). This clonotype originated in a woman aged 40 to 50 in good health. Some clones in this sample may be carry-over from other donors' samples. The sequenced material came from PBMCs. V is TRBV15 and J is TRBJ2-1; 7 positions agree with TRBD2. CDR3 in amino acids: CATSRDLSVLASYNEQFF. The CDR3 nucleotides are TGTGCCACCAGCAGAGACCTATCGGTACTAGCGAGCTACAATGAGCAGTTCTTC. The whole variable domain, remainder taken from reference TRBV15 and TRBJ2-1, is DAMVIQNPRYQVTQFGKPVTLSCSQTLNHNVMYWYQQKSSQAPKLLFHYYDKDFNNEADTPDNFQSRRPNTSFCFLDIRSPGLGDTAMYLCATSRDLSVLASYNEQFFGPGTRLTVL.